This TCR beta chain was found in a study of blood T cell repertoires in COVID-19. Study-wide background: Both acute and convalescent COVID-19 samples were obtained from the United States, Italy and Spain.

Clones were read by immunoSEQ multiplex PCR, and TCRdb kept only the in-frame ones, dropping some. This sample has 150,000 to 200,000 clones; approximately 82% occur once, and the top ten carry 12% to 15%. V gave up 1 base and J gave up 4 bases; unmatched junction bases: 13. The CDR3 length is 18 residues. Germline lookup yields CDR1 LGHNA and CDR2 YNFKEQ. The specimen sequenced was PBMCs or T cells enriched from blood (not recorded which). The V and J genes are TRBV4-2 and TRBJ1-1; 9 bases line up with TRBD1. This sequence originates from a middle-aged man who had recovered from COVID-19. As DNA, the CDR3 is TGTGCCAGCAGCCAAGGGTCCGGGGACAGGGCGTCGAGCACTGAAGCTTTCTTT. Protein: CASSQGSGDRASSTEAFF.